Reported below is one T cell receptor (beta chain). At one end, the junction sequence differs from germline, possibly due to a read error. The data were taken from a study of Ad26.COV2.S vaccination and SARS-CoV-2 variants. About the study: Donor was in the COV1001 Ad26.COV2.S trial arm. Participants got Ad26.COV2.S intramuscularly, once or twice 56 days apart.

This CDR3 is built from 12 residues. CDR1 and CDR2 (germline): SGHNT, YENEEA. Documented treatment: about 20 received Ad26.COV2.S at low or high dose, single or two shots; 5 received placebo; per-sample allocation not given. Collection of the samples took place on day 63 after the first injection of vaccine or placebo. An adult of 18-55 years in Boston served as donor. Assay: immunoSEQ multiplex PCR; the TCRdb copy retains only in-frame clones and omits some. This table holds 300,000 to 400,000 clones, around 90% found once. The receptor comes from a person aged 18-60 years who received the Ad26.COV2.S COVID-19 vaccine or a placebo. This rearrangement joins TRBV11-3 to TRBJ2-7; D is unresolved. The input for sequencing was peripheral blood, taken in a trial of Ad26.COV2.S vaccine versus placebo. CDR3 DNA: TGTGCCAGCAGCTTAAAGTTTGGACCGCTACACTTC. Amino acid sequence: CASSLKFGPLHF.